These 19 T cell receptor beta chains came from one sample sequenced in a study of identical twins. TCRdb passed the 5' RACE reads through MiXCR, listing each CDR3 protein once. The repertoire holds 310,000 or so distinct CDR3 sequences, with around 9.7% as singletons. These sequences were also reported in another study, on yellow fever vaccine responses in identical twins.

Sequencing was performed on CD8+ T cells sorted from blood. The receptor set was obtained from a woman aged 18-35 years in good health.

There are many counts of this clonotype. The rearrangement uses TRBV29-1 and TRBJ1-3; TRBD1 might be the D (6 bases). The V and J ends lost 4 bases and 6 bases respectively, with 16 bases between them. CDR1 is SQVTM, CDR2 ANQGSEA, per germline. The CDR3 extends over 14 amino acids. This CDR3 reads CSVGGTGGVNTIYF. In DNA, the CDR3 is TGCAGCGTTGGAGGGACGGGGGGCGTAAACACCATATATTTT.

There are a few counts of this clonotype. The chain combines TRBV9 with TRBJ2-1; D is unclear. CDR3 length: 13 residues. Trimming shortened V by 0 bases and J by 2 bases, and 3 bases separated the two germline ends. Germline CDR1 and CDR2: SGDLS and YYNGEE. The CDR3 loop reads CASSVDAYNEQFF. In DNA, the CDR3 is TGTGCCAGCAGCGTAGATGCCTACAATGAGCAGTTCTTC.

The chain uses TRBV21-1 and TRBJ2-5; TRBD1 is taken as the D call from the table, unchecked against the DNA. TRBV21-1 is classified as a pseudogene. This CDR3 has 16 amino acids. As DNA, the CDR3 is TGTGCCAGCAGCAAAAAGGTCGGGGGATTCCAAGAGACCCAGTACTTC. This gives the protein CASSKKVGGFQETQYF.

The gene calls are TRBV11-2 and TRBJ1-2; unclear D gene. Germline V gene lookup returns CDR1 SGHAT and CDR2 FQNNGV. CDR3 length: 15 residues. Between the trimmed V and J ends, which lost 1 base and 4 bases, there was a span of 13 bases. In DNA, the CDR3 is TGTGCCAGCAGCTTAGTCGGTGAGGTAACCTATGGCTACACCTTC. The encoded protein is CASSLVGEVTYGYTF. Based on the CDR3 plus reference TRBV11-2 and TRBJ1-2, the full variable domain is EAGVAQSPRYKIIEKRQSVAFWCNPISGHATLYWYQQILGQGPKLLIQFQNNGVVDDSQLPKDRFSAERLKGVDSTLKIQPAKLEDSAVYLCASSLVGEVTYGYTFGSGTRLTVV.

The sample holds many counts of this clonotype. The V gene is TRBV6-1, the J gene TRBJ2-2; no clear D. Germline CDR1 and CDR2: MNHNS and SASEGT. V gave up 7 bases and J gave up 4 bases, with 10 bases separating them. This CDR3 has 13 residues. CDR3 sequence reads: CASNQLGTGELFF. The CDR3 DNA sequence: TGTGCCAGCAATCAACTTGGCACCGGGGAGCTGTTTTTT.

This sequence joins TRBV28 and TRBJ2-6; 10 positions agree with TRBD1. V shed 4 bases, J shed 0 bases, and the junction held 9 bases outside the gene matches. The CDR3 has 19 amino acids. The germline V gene encodes CDR1 MDHEN and CDR2 SYDVKM. CDR3 bases: TGTGCCAGCAGTTCCACCAACCGGGACAGGGGCTCTGGGGCCAACGTCCTGACTTTC. It yields the protein CASSSTNRDRGSGANVLTF.

As for this clonotype: In this CDR3 the conserved last residue, phenylalanine or tryptophan, is missing, so a read error is likely. The gene calls are TRBV29-1 and TRBJ2-2; the D is unclear. The V end was cut by 7 bases, the J end by 0 bases, with 9 bases between. The CDR3 is 13 residues long. Germline CDR1 SQVTM, CDR2 ANQGSEA. In DNA form, the CDR3 reads TGCAGCGCCTACAGTGCGAACACCGGGGAGCTGTTTCTT. This gives the protein CSAYSANTGELFL.

This clonotype came up many times. V gene TRBV7-9 combines with J gene TRBJ2-1; the D gene is possibly TRBD2 (6 bases). CDR1 is SEHNR, CDR2 FQNEAQ, per germline (reference sequence). V was shortened by 5 bases and J by 2 bases, with 13 bases between the two germline ends. The CDR3 runs to 15 residues. The CDR3 spells CASSTIGGTYNEQFF. The CDR3 bases are TGTGCCAGCAGCACGATCGGGGGAACCTACAATGAGCAGTTCTTC.

The chain recombines TRBV4-2 with TRBJ2-3; D might be TRBD2 (6 bases). Germline loops: CDR1 LGHNA, CDR2 YNFKEQ. V was shortened by 4 bases and J by 0 bases, with 20 bases between the two germline ends. The CDR3 extends over 18 amino acids. CDR3 loop: CASSLHLGTGTSTDTQYF. CDR3 DNA: TGTGCCAGCAGCCTCCATCTTGGGACCGGGACTAGCACAGATACGCAGTATTTT.

This clonotype was counted only a few times. This chain uses TRBV4-1 with TRBJ2-5, with D possibly TRBD1 on 5 matching bases. CDR1 is MGHRA and CDR2 is YSYEKL in the germline V gene. The CDR3 is 17 residues long. V was clipped by 0 bases and J by 0 bases, with 14 bases between them. CDR3 nucleotide sequence: TGCGCCAGCAGCCAAGATCTCCCAGGGTCGTACCAAGAGACCCAGTACTTC. This encodes CASSQDLPGSYQETQYF.

This clonotype was counted only a few times. V is TRBV2 and J is TRBJ2-5; no definite D call. From germline, CDR1 is SNHLY and CDR2 FYNNEI. Trimming took 3 bases from V and 5 from J, leaving 10 bases between them. The CDR3 covers 13 residues. CDR3 sequence reads: CASSDVGAETQYF. The CDR3 region has the DNA TGTGCCAGCAGTGATGTGGGTGCGGAGACCCAGTACTTC.

This clonotype was seen a handful of times. The chain combines TRBV7-9 with TRBJ2-7; a weak D match, TRBD1 (7 bases). Germline V gives CDR1 SEHNR, CDR2 FQNEAQ (reference sequence). Trimming took off 5 bases at V and 2 bases at J, with 16 bases between the two ends. The CDR3 consists of 15 residues. The CDR3 region has the DNA TGTGCCAGCAGCGTGGCGGGACAGTCTCCCTACGAGCAGTACTTC. Its translation: CASSVAGQSPYEQYF.

The sample holds one count of this clonotype. The chain combines TRBV10-1 with TRBJ2-6; the match to TRBD1 covers 8 bases. This CDR3 spans 18 amino acids. V gave up 3 bases and J gave up 0 bases; unmatched junction bases: 7. CDR1 is WNHNN and CDR2 is SYGVQD in the germline V gene (reference sequence). CDR3 sequence reads: CASSDTGTGYSGANVLTF. Here the CDR3 DNA reads TGCGCCAGCAGTGATACCGGGACAGGATACTCTGGGGCCAACGTCCTGACTTTC.

This clonotype has a count of ten or more. The genes are TRBV27 and TRBJ1-2; TRBD1 agrees at 9 bases. This CDR3 has 16 amino acids. Germline V CDR1 and CDR2: MNHEY, SMNVEV (reference sequence). The V gene end was trimmed by 6 bases and the J gene end by 6 bases; junction bases not matched to a gene: 14. The CDR3 region is CASRETTGGRDHGYTF. The CDR3 DNA reads TGTGCCAGCAGAGAAACGACAGGGGGAAGGGATCATGGCTACACCTTC.

The V gene is TRBV4-3, the J gene TRBJ2-7, with D possibly TRBD1 on 5 matching bases. V lost 0 bases and J lost 0, with 12 bases in between. The CDR3 totals 16 residues. From germline, CDR1 is LGHNA and CDR2 YSLEER. The CDR3 protein is CASSQDPTGYSYEQYF. The CDR3 DNA reads TGCGCCAGCAGCCAAGATCCAACAGGATACTCCTACGAGCAGTACTTC.

This clonotype turned up a few times. This chain connects TRBV6-6 to TRBJ2-3; possible D gene TRBD2, 5 bases. CDR3 length: 13 amino acids. The germline V and J ends were trimmed by 5 bases and 6 bases, with 12 bases remaining between them. CDR1 and CDR2 (germline): MNHNY, SVGAGI (reference sequence). The CDR3 nucleotides are TGTGCCAGCAGTACGGGGTCCAGGGATACGCAGTATTTT. This sequence encodes CASSTGSRDTQYF.

This clonotype has a count of ten or more. V usage is TRBV4-3 and J usage is TRBJ2-7; the match to TRBD2 covers 7 bases. The J segment lost 5 bases and the V segment lost 0 bases, leaving 10 bases of the junction unmatched. Looked up from germline, CDR1 is LGHNA and CDR2 is YSLEER. CDR3 length: 16 residues. CDR3 amino acids: CASSQDPGAGYDEQYF. Here the CDR3 DNA reads TGCGCCAGCAGCCAAGATCCTGGAGCGGGATACGACGAGCAGTACTTC.

The table lists this clonotype with a few counts. The chain recombines TRBV7-9 with TRBJ1-4, with D possibly TRBD1 on 5 matching bases. V shed 5 bases and J shed 7 bases, with 20 bases lying between them. The CDR3 contains 16 residues. Germline V gene lookup returns CDR1 SEHNR and CDR2 FQNEAQ (reference sequence). This chain's CDR3 is CASSLSGTYGGEKLFF. CDR3 bases: TGTGCCAGCAGCCTCTCCGGGACCTACGGAGGTGAAAAACTGTTTTTT.

This clonotype was picked up many times. J is TRBJ1-1 and V is TRBV12-3 or TRBV12-4; D unresolved. V dropped 6 bases and J dropped 2 bases, with 7 bases sitting between them. This CDR3 is 12 amino acids long. CDR3 amino acids: CASSPFNTEAFF. CDR3 bases: TGTGCCAGCAGCCCTTTCAACACTGAAGCTTTCTTT.